This TCR beta chain was retrieved from a study of shared clonotypes between healthy human individuals. The CDR3 length is 19 residues. Germline V gives CDR1 SGHTA, CDR2 FQGNSA. The V gene end was trimmed by 0 bases and the J gene end by 5 bases; junction bases not matched to a gene: 14. The table came from immunoSEQ multiplex PCR; TCRdb's copy has only in-frame clones and leaves some out. Among approximately 2.5 million clones listed, approximately 93% were seen once. The rearrangement links TRBV7-2 to TRBJ2-4, with 9 nucleotides matching TRBD2. Material for sequencing was naive CD4+ T cells from PBMCs. Noted subset: CD45RA+ positively selected. This clonotype was sampled from a man between 18 and 29 years old in good health. Some clones in this sample may be carry-over from other donors' samples. The CDR3 spells CASSLAFGRGRAGENIQYF. The DNA of the CDR3 is TGTGCCAGCAGCTTAGCGTTCGGTCGCGGGAGGGCCGGCGAAAACATTCAGTACTTC.